This T cell receptor (beta chain) was documented in a study of blood T cell repertoires in COVID-19 (dated by TCRdb to the early 2020s). Context from the whole study: Collaborator samples came from the United States, Italy and Spain and covered acute and convalescent phases of COVID-19. Sample metadata almost always included a de-identified subject ID, COVID-19 status, age in years and sex. The dataset comprised deeply sampled blood TCRbeta repertoires from subjects exposed to, actively infected with, or recovered from COVID-19. HLA class I and class II types, where available, came from metadata supplied by the sample provider rather than from assay-based typing. A freely available public database, intended as a resource for researchers studying the immune response to SARS-CoV-2, is where the repertoires were released. The prospective study material was composed of cDNA or gDNA derived from T cells, B-cell-depleted T cells, or PBMCs. The samples were drawn from the first 160 participants of the ongoing ImmuneRACE study and from some 1,300 subjects provided by 6 global collaborators. Here is what the overall study found, with its caveats: The quantity of clinical and demographic metadata differed by source and by participant and was supplied without curation.

The immunoSEQ Assay, a bias-controlled multiplex PCR, was used to amplify TCRbeta CDR3 regions from genomic DNA. The paper's processing steps were these. Nucleated cell counts per sample were estimated from amplification of reference gene primers within the assay. To quantify the absolute abundance of each unique TCRbeta CDR3 rearrangement, sequence reads were collapsed and filtered. For each sample, productive Simpson clonality was calculated as the square root of Simpson's diversity index across productive rearrangements. What TCRdb holds here is the immuneACCESS table cut down to in-frame rearrangements. Part of the clones is not present; checked against another copy, under half of the missing clones reflect an unresolved V gene, and the others are unexplained. Clone size and V and J calls were adopted from that table, with D and trimming inferred from the DNA. Recorded for this sample are 410,000 or so clones; more than 80% of them occurred a single time. Jointly, the top ten make up 1.4% of the sample.

Each collaborating institution followed its own protocols to collect whole blood in K2EDTA tubes. For TCRbeta analysis, collaborator samples were shipped as frozen whole blood, as isolated PBMCs, or as DNA extracted from either sample type. A note on this clone: Its binding antigen is unknown. Base qualities are missing; no much larger clone stands one base away.

V is cut by 1 base and J by 2 bases, and the space between the germline ends is 17 bases. The CDR3 holds 17 amino acids from the cysteine to the phenylalanine. The kept DNA is CDR3 alone, 51 bases in frame from the first base. From a lookup of the germline V gene (reference sequence), CDR1 and CDR2 are SEHNR and FQNEAQ. The clonotype was recovered from a woman aged 25 to 39 with active or convalescent COVID-19. Sequencing used peripheral blood. This sequence uses TRBV7-9 and TRBJ1-2; the D gene cannot be named for sure. The base sequence is TGTGCCAGCAGCTTAGACTGGAGTTTGGGTGGAAACTATGGCTACACCTTC. Its amino acids are CASSLDWSLGGNYGYTF.